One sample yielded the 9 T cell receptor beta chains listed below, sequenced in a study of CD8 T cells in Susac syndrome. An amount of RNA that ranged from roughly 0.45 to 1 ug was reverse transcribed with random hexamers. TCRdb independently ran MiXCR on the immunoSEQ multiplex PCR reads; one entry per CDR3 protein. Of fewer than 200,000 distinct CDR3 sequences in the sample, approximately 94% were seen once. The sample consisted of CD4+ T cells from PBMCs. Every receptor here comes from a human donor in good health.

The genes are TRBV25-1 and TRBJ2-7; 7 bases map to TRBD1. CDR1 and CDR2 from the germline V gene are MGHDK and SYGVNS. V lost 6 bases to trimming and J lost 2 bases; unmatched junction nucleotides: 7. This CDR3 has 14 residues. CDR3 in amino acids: CASRGGTAAYEQYF. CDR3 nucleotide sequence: TGTGCCAGCAGGGGTGGGACAGCTGCCTACGAGCAGTACTTC.

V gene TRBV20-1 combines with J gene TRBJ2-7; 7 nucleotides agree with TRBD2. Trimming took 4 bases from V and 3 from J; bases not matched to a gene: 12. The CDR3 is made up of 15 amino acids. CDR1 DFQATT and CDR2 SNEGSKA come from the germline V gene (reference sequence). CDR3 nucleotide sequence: TGCAGTGCTAAGTTTGATTCGCGGGGGTTCTACGAGCAGTACTTC. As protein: CSAKFDSRGFYEQYF.

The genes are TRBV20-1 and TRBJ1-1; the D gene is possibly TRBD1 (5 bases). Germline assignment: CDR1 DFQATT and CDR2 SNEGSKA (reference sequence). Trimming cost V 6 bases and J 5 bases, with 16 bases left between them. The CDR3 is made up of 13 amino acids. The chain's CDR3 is CSAEPGRLTEAFF. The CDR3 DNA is TGCAGTGCGGAACCGGGACGGTTAACTGAAGCTTTCTTT.

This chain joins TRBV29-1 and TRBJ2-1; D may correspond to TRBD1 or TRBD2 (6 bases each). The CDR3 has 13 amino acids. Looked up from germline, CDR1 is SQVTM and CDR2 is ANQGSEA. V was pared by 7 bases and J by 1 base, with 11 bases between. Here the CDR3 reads CSGGAASYNEQFF. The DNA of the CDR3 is TGCAGCGGGGGGGCAGCATCCTACAATGAGCAGTTCTTC.

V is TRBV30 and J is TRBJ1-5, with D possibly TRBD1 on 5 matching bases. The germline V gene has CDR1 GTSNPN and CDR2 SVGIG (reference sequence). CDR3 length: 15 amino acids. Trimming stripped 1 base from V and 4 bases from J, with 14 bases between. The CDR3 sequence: CAWSAPGLHNQPQHF. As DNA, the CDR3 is TGTGCCTGGAGTGCGCCGGGACTCCATAATCAGCCCCAGCATTTT.

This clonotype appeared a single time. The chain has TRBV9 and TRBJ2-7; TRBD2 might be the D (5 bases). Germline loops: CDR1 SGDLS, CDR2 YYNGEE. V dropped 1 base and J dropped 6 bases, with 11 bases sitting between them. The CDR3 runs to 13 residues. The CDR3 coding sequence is TGTGCCAGCAGCGTACATAGCGCTGGCGAGCAGTACTTC. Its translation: CASSVHSAGEQYF.

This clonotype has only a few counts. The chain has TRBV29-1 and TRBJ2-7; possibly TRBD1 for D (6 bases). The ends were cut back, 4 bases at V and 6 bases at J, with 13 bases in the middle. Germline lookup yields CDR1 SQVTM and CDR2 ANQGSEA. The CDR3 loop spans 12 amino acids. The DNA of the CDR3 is TGCAGCGTTGGCCAGGGGCGCGGCGAGCAGTACTTC. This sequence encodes CSVGQGRGEQYF.

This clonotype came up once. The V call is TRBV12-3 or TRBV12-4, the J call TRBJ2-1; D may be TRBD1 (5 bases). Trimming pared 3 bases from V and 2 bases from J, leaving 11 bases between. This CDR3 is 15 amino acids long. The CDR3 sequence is CASSFGAEPYNEQFF. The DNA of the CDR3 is TGTGCCAGCAGTTTTGGGGCGGAGCCCTACAATGAGCAGTTCTTC.

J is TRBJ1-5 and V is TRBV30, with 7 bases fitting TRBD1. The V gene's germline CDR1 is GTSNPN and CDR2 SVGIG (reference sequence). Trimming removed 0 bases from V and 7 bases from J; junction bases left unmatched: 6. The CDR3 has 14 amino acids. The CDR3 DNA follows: TGTGCCTGGAGTGTGGGAGGGGGCCGGCAGCCCCAGCATTTT. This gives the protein CAWSVGGGRQPQHF.